The 13 T cell receptor beta chains below all came from one sample that was sequenced in a study of blood T cell repertoires in COVID-19. The repertoire was sequenced with immunoSEQ multiplex PCR; TCRdb's copy has only in-frame clones and lacks some. This table holds 300,000 to 400,000 clones, around 91% found once. The sample consisted of peripheral blood. These receptors were taken from a young woman who had recovered from COVID-19.

The chain carries TRBV10-1 and TRBJ1-2; D might be TRBD1 (6 bases). The germline gives CDR1 WNHNN, CDR2 SYGVQD (reference sequence). This CDR3 comprises 13 residues. Trimming left V 2 bases short and J 6 bases short, with 10 bases between. The CDR3 is CASSETGKHGYTF. The CDR3, as DNA: TGCGCCAGCAGTGAGACAGGGAAGCATGGCTACACCTTC.

This clone was detected a few times. The CDR3 protein is CASLTGTGGYNEQFF. CDR3 bases: TGTGCCAGCCTAACCGGGACAGGCGGTTACAATGAGCAGTTCTTC. The genes are TRBV6-5 and TRBJ2-1; 8 positions agree with TRBD1. V dropped 8 bases and J dropped 4; count of bases not matched to a gene: 10. The CDR3 runs 15 residues. Germline V gives CDR1 MNHEY, CDR2 SVGAGI.

J is TRBJ1-2 and V is TRBV9; possibly TRBD1 for D (5 bases). The CDR3 length is 12 residues. Germline V gene data show CDR1 as SGDLS and CDR2 as YYNGEE. Trimming removed 3 bases at V and 8 bases at J, with 11 bases between. The CDR3 loop reads CASSARQWGYTF. The CDR3 region has the DNA TGTGCCAGCAGCGCACGACAGTGGGGCTACACCTTC.

The chain employs TRBV7-2 and TRBJ1-2; TRBD1 agrees at 7 bases. Germline CDR1 SGHTA, CDR2 FQGNSA. V trimming: 0 bases; J trimming: 4 bases; junction bases outside the gene matches: 5. This CDR3 contains 15 residues. The CDR3: CASSLAGAGGYGYTF. The CDR3 DNA follows: TGTGCCAGCAGCTTAGCAGGGGCAGGGGGCTATGGCTACACCTTC.

The J gene is TRBJ1-5, the V gene TRBV28; a weak D match, TRBD1 (6 bases). Deletions cut 4 bases from V and 7 bases from J, with 17 bases between. The CDR3 is 15 residues long. Per the germline V gene, CDR1 is MDHEN and CDR2 is SYDVKM. CDR3 loop: CASSSDSPMWQPQHF. CDR3 coding DNA: TGTGCCAGCAGTTCGGACAGCCCGATGTGGCAGCCCCAGCATTTT.

This clone turned up a few times. This rearrangement joins TRBV18 to TRBJ1-1, with D hard to call. Germline V gene sequence: CDR1 KGHSH, CDR2 LQKENI. The V end lost 3 bases, the J end lost 0 bases, and 14 bases lay between the germline ends. The CDR3 loop spans 16 amino acids. CDR3 sequence: CASSPSGGPMNTEAFF. The CDR3 DNA reads TGTGCCAGCTCACCCTCCGGAGGGCCGATGAACACTGAAGCTTTCTTT. Drawing the rest from reference TRBV18 and TRBJ1-1, the complete variable domain is NAGVMQNPRHLVRRRGQEARLRCSPMKGHSHVYWYRQLPEEGLKFMVYLQKENIIDESGMPKERFSAEFPKEGPSILRIQQVVRGDSAAYFCASSPSGGPMNTEAFFGQGTRLTVV.

The gene calls are TRBV24-1 and TRBJ1-2, with D perhaps TRBD1 (6 bases). The V end lost 4 bases, the J end lost 9 bases, and 14 bases lay between the germline ends. Germline CDR1 is KGHDR and CDR2 is SFDVKD. CDR3 length equals 13 residues. The CDR3 is CATSDQPGTSYTF. In DNA, the CDR3 is TGTGCCACCAGTGACCAACCGGGGACAAGCTACACCTTC.

This clone has only a few counts. The V gene is TRBV11-3, the J gene TRBJ1-6, with TRBD1 matching over 10 bases. The CDR3 spans 17 residues. Unmatched junction bases numbered 11, after V lost 5 bases and J lost 7 bases. Germline CDR1 is SGHNT and CDR2 is YENEEA. The CDR3 nucleotides are TGTGCCAGCAGCCTGGGTTTAGGGACAGGGGTAAATTCACCCCTCCACTTT. Translating it yields CASSLGLGTGVNSPLHF.

V and J are TRBV4-3 and TRBJ2-1, with 9 bases aligning to TRBD2. V lost 2 bases and J lost 5; bases outside the gene matches: 4. Germline V gives CDR1 LGHNA, CDR2 YSLEER. CDR3 length: 15 residues. CDR3 residues: CASSQTLAGNNEQFF. The CDR3 DNA sequence: TGCGCCAGCAGCCAAACGCTAGCGGGAAACAATGAGCAGTTCTTC.

In nucleotides, the CDR3 is TGTGCCAGCAGCTTAGTACGCGGGAGCTCCTACAATGAGCAGTTCTTC. This codes for CASSLVRGSSYNEQFF. The chain uses TRBV7-9 and TRBJ2-1; 7 nucleotides agree with TRBD2. CDR3 length: 16 amino acids. V dropped 1 base and J dropped 0; count of bases not matched to a gene: 3. Germline lookup yields CDR1 SEHNR and CDR2 FQNEAQ (reference sequence).

There are a few counts of this clone. The J gene is TRBJ2-7, the V gene TRBV27; D may be TRBD1 (5 bases). Germline V gene sequence: CDR1 MNHEY, CDR2 SMNVEV (reference sequence). CDR3 length: 16 amino acids. V was clipped by 0 bases and J by 2 bases, with 14 bases between them. CDR3 amino acids: CASSLSAGKRTYEQYV. CDR3 nucleotides: TGTGCCAGCAGTTTATCTGCAGGGAAACGCACCTACGAGCAGTACGTC.

The chain combines TRBV7-2 with TRBJ2-5; 8 positions match TRBD2. Germline values: CDR1 SGHTA, CDR2 FQGNSA. Trimming cost V 4 bases and J 6 bases; bases outside gene matches: 13. The CDR3 is 16 amino acids. Written as DNA, the CDR3 is TGTGCCAGCAGCTCAATGCTAGCGGGCCCTGGGAAGACCCAGTACTTC. Its translation is CASSSMLAGPGKTQYF.

The chain recombines TRBV11-3 with TRBJ1-4, with D uncertain. Trimming took 1 base from V and 5 from J, leaving 11 bases between them. The CDR3 covers 15 residues. Germline-derived CDR1 and CDR2 are SGHNT and YENEEA. CDR3 in DNA: TGTGCCAGCAGCTTAGCCGGAGGGATAAATGAAAAACTGTTTTTT. It specifies CASSLAGGINEKLFF.